The 23 T cell receptor beta chains below all came from one sample that was sequenced in a study of shared clonotypes between healthy human individuals (dated by TCRdb to the early 2020s). The protocol used for the library was the immunoSEQ multiplex PCR assay. TCRdb re-hosts the immuneACCESS table, in-frame sequences only. Its copies lack some clones; in the studies checked, an unresolved V gene accounts for under half of them, and the cause for the rest is not known. Present in this sample are hundreds of thousands of clones, approximately 97% of which were seen just once. The top ten clonotypes cover less than 0.25% of the sample. CD8 naive samples were obtained by positive selection for CCR7 among CD45RO-negative cells, yielding a CD45RA+CCR7+ population from which TemRA cells were excluded. Sequencing used naive CD8+ T cells sorted from blood. The cell subset or site label for this specimen denotes: CD45RA+CCR7+. The receptors come from a man under 40 in good health.

The rearrangement links TRBV10-1 to TRBJ2-7, with D uncertain. Germline CDR1 WNHNN, CDR2 SYGVQD (reference sequence). The CDR3 covers 16 residues. The germline V and J ends were trimmed by 5 bases and 0 bases, with 17 bases remaining between them. The CDR3: CASSSKGQFSSYEQYF. The CDR3 bases are TGCGCCAGCAGTTCGAAGGGCCAGTTTAGCTCCTACGAGCAGTACTTC.

This chain joins TRBV10-3 and TRBJ2-3; D is ambiguous. V lost 4 bases and J 1 base, leaving 9 bases between the germline ends. Germline lookup yields CDR1 ENHRY and CDR2 SYGVKD. The CDR3 loop spans 14 amino acids. DNA of the CDR3: TGTGCCATCAGTGTGGCGATTCGCACAGATACGCAGTATTTT. Translated: CAISVAIRTDTQYF.

The J gene is TRBJ2-3, the V gene TRBV27, with 8 bases aligning to TRBD2. J gave up 1 base and V 6 bases, and 3 bases lay outside the gene matches. The CDR3 is 14 amino acids. From germline, CDR1 is MNHEY and CDR2 SMNVEV (reference sequence). The CDR3: CASRGLGGTDTQYF. CDR3 DNA: TGTGCCAGCAGGGGACTAGGCGGCACAGATACGCAGTATTTT.

The chain links TRBV7-9 to TRBJ2-7, with TRBD2 matching 8 bases. CDR3 size: 16 residues. Germline loops: CDR1 SEHNR, CDR2 FQNEAQ (reference sequence). V shed 5 bases, J shed 3 bases, and the junction held 12 bases outside the gene matches. The CDR3 region is CASSDAPGLVLYEQYF. The CDR3 bases are TGTGCCAGCAGCGACGCACCGGGACTAGTTCTCTACGAGCAGTACTTC.

About this clone: The sample has other DNA sequences that encode this CDR3 too. This chain joins TRBV7-9 and TRBJ1-1, with unresolved D. Germline V gene sequence: CDR1 SEHNR, CDR2 FQNEAQ (reference sequence). The V end lost 7 bases, the J end lost 0 bases, and 9 bases lay between the germline ends. The CDR3 has 13 residues. Here the CDR3 DNA reads TGTGCCAGCACCCTTGGGATGAACACTGAAGCTTTCTTT. It encodes CASTLGMNTEAFF.

The gene calls are TRBV28 and TRBJ2-2; 16 positions agree with TRBD2. With 3 bases clipped from V and 4 bases from J, the junction kept 8 bases outside the gene matches. The CDR3 sequence is 19 residues long. Germline CDR1 MDHEN, CDR2 SYDVKM. CDR3 region: CASSFVSGLAGGGTGELFF. Written as DNA, the CDR3 is TGTGCCAGCAGTTTCGTATCGGGACTAGCGGGAGGGGGCACCGGGGAGCTGTTTTTT.

This rearrangement joins TRBV5-1 to TRBJ2-7; D possibly corresponds to TRBD2 (6 bases). The germline V gene encodes CDR1 SGHRS and CDR2 YFSETQ. CDR3 length: 14 residues. V lost 3 bases and J lost 3, with 13 bases in between. The CDR3 DNA reads TGCGCCAGCAGCTCCAAGGACTACGACTACGAGCAGTACTTC. Translating it yields CASSSKDYDYEQYF.

The chain uses TRBV4-1 and TRBJ2-1; the D gene could be TRBD1 or TRBD2 (6 bases each). The CDR3 sequence is 13 residues long. Germline assignment: CDR1 MGHRA and CDR2 YSYEKL. With 5 bases removed from V and 8 bases from J, the gap between germline ends came to 13 bases. The CDR3 nucleotides read TGCGCCAGCAGCGATCCCGGGGGCGATGAGCAGTTCTTC. Encoded protein: CASSDPGGDEQFF.

This rearrangement joins TRBV27 to TRBJ2-1, with a possible D match to TRBD2 (5 bases). V was trimmed by 10 bases and J by 4 bases, leaving 20 bases between them. The CDR3 extends over 15 amino acids. CDR1 is MNHEY and CDR2 is SMNVEV in the germline V gene (reference sequence). The DNA of the CDR3 is TGTGCCACCCAAGGAGGACTGGATGGGTACAATGAGCAGTTCTTC. Protein product: CATQGGLDGYNEQFF.

The chain links TRBV4-1 to TRBJ1-4, with a possible D match to TRBD1 (6 bases). Germline CDR1 MGHRA, CDR2 YSYEKL. This CDR3 contains 15 residues. The V end lost 1 base, the J end lost 7 bases, and 13 bases lay between the germline ends. CDR3 in DNA: TGCGCCAGCAGCCAAGTGACAGGTCTCCCTGAAAAACTGTTTTTT. Translating gives CASSQVTGLPEKLFF.

V and J are TRBV7-8 and TRBJ2-7; 12 nucleotides agree with TRBD2. Per germline, CDR1 SGHVS and CDR2 FQNEAQ. J gave up 2 bases and V 7 bases, and 9 bases lay outside the gene matches. This CDR3 has 16 amino acids. The CDR3 region has the DNA TGTGCCAGCACCGACCTAACTAGCGGGGGGACCTACGAGCAGTACTTC. This gives the protein CASTDLTSGGTYEQYF.

This chain connects TRBV11-2 to TRBJ2-3; possibly TRBD2 for D (7 bases). Germline-derived CDR1 and CDR2 are SGHAT and FQNNGV. The germline V and J ends were trimmed by 0 bases and 2 bases, with 21 bases remaining between them. There are 19 residues in the CDR3. This chain's CDR3 is CASSLDPHREGENTDTQYF. CDR3 coding DNA: TGTGCCAGCAGCTTAGATCCCCACAGGGAGGGGGAGAACACAGATACGCAGTATTTT.

The chain couples TRBV27 to TRBJ2-1; D is uncertain. Trimming removed 6 bases from V and 1 base from J, with 16 bases in between. The germline V gene has CDR1 MNHEY and CDR2 SMNVEV (reference sequence). The CDR3 runs to 16 residues. CDR3 bases: TGTGCCAGCAGACCGTCTGATGGGTATTCCTACAATGAGCAGTTCTTC. This sequence encodes CASRPSDGYSYNEQFF.

The gene calls are TRBV7-9 and TRBJ2-7; unclear D gene. V was trimmed by 10 bases and J by 2 bases, leaving 15 bases between them. The CDR3 is 13 residues long. CDR1 SEHNR and CDR2 FQNEAQ come from the germline V gene (reference sequence). CDR3 in DNA: TGTGCCATTATCTCCGACTTTGCCTACGAGCAGTACTTC. Protein sequence: CAIISDFAYEQYF.

This CDR3 reads CAWSTGTAYEQYF. Written as DNA, the CDR3 is TGTGCCTGGAGTACCGGGACCGCTTACGAGCAGTACTTC. V is TRBV30 and J is TRBJ2-7; D is perhaps TRBD1 or TRBD2 (5 bases each). The CDR3 totals 13 residues. Trimming shortened V by 2 bases and J by 4 bases, and 12 bases separated the two germline ends. Germline V gene data show CDR1 as GTSNPN and CDR2 as SVGIG (reference sequence).

The chain couples TRBV19 to TRBJ2-1; TRBD1 aligns across 9 bases. The germline gives CDR1 LNHDA, CDR2 SQIVND (reference sequence). J was trimmed by 7 bases and V by 6 bases; bases with no gene match: 4. This CDR3 region has 13 residues. The CDR3 coding sequence is TGTGCCAGTAGACAGGGGGCGGTGAATGAGCAGTTCTTC. Its translation is CASRQGAVNEQFF.

CDR3 DNA sequence: TGTGCCAGCAGCTTGTCACAGGGTAGTACCTACAATGAGCAGTTCTTC. It encodes CASSLSQGSTYNEQFF. The gene calls are TRBV5-5 and TRBJ2-1; a possible D gene is TRBD1 (6 bases). CDR1 is SGHKS, CDR2 YYEKEE, per germline (reference sequence). The CDR3 is 16 amino acids. Deletions cut 1 base from V and 2 bases from J, with 13 bases between.

J is TRBJ2-1 and V is TRBV19; D could derive from TRBD1 or TRBD2 (5 bases each). The CDR3 has 17 residues. Deletions cut 0 bases from V and 5 bases from J, with 17 bases between. From germline, CDR1 is LNHDA and CDR2 SQIVND (reference sequence). The CDR3 reads CASSIDLDTLGDNEQFF. The CDR3 DNA reads TGTGCCAGTAGTATAGATCTGGATACTCTGGGGGACAATGAGCAGTTCTTC.

The J gene is TRBJ1-1, the V gene TRBV5-4; D is unclear. With 4 bases removed from V and 1 base from J, the gap between germline ends came to 14 bases. The CDR3 has 15 residues. Germline CDR1 is SGHNT and CDR2 is YYREEE (reference sequence). This CDR3 is CASSGIGWKNTEAFF. CDR3 sequence (DNA): TGTGCCAGCAGCGGAATAGGGTGGAAGAACACTGAAGCTTTCTTT.

V and J are TRBV4-1 and TRBJ2-7; 9 bases are a match to TRBD1. The V gene's germline CDR1 is MGHRA and CDR2 YSYEKL. V trimming: 7 bases; J trimming: 3 bases; junction bases outside the gene matches: 10. The CDR3 length is 15 residues. CDR3 loop: CASNAITGGFYEQYF. In DNA, the CDR3 is TGCGCCAGCAACGCGATAACAGGGGGCTTCTACGAGCAGTACTTC.

The rearrangement links TRBV5-8 to TRBJ2-4, with D possibly called TRBD1 or TRBD2 (5 bases each). Germline V gene lookup returns CDR1 SGHTS and CDR2 YDEGEE. This CDR3 is 16 amino acids long. The V end was cut by 4 bases, the J end by 0 bases, with 14 bases between. The CDR3 sequence: CASSIRGSLAKNIQYF. DNA for the CDR3: TGTGCCAGCAGCATACGGGGCAGCCTAGCCAAAAACATTCAGTACTTC.

The chain employs TRBV5-1 and TRBJ2-3; D is uncertain. This CDR3 is built from 17 residues. Germline CDR1 reads SGHRS; CDR2 reads YFSETQ. Trimming took 0 bases from V and 0 from J, leaving 14 bases between them. The CDR3 sequence is CASSLGTFAASTDTQYF. The CDR3 bases are TGCGCCAGCAGCTTGGGGACCTTCGCGGCTAGCACAGATACGCAGTATTTT.

The chain has TRBV7-8 and TRBJ2-7, with D perhaps matching TRBD1 (5 bases). Germline CDR1 is SGHVS and CDR2 is FQNEAQ. With 1 base removed from V and 1 base from J, the gap between germline ends came to 8 bases. CDR3 length: 14 amino acids. The CDR3 sequence is CASSLEGVSYEQYF. CDR3 nucleotides: TGTGCCAGCAGCTTAGAAGGGGTTTCCTACGAGCAGTACTTC.